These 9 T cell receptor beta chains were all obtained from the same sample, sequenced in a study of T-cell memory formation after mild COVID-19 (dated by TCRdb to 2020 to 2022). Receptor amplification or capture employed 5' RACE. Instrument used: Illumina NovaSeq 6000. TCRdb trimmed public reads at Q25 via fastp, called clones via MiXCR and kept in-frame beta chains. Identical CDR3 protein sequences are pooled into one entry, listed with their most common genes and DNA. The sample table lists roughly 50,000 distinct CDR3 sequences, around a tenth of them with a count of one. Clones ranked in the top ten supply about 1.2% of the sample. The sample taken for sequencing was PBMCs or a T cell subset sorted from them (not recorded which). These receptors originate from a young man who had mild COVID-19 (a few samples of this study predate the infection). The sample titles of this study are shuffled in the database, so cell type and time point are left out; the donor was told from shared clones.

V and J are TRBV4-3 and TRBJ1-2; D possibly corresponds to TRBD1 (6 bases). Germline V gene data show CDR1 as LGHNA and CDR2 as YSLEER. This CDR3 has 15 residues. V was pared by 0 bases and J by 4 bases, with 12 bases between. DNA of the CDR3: TGCGCCAGCAGCCAAGATGGGGGCGCGAGCTATGGCTACACCTTC. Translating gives CASSQDGGASYGYTF.

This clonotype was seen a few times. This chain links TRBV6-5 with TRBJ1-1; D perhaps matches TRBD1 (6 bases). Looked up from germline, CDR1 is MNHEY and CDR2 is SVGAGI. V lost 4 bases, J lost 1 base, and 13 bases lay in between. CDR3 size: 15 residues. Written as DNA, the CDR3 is TGTGCCAGCAGTTTAGGAGGGGGGAAGAACACTGAAGCTTTCTTT. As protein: CASSLGGGKNTEAFF.

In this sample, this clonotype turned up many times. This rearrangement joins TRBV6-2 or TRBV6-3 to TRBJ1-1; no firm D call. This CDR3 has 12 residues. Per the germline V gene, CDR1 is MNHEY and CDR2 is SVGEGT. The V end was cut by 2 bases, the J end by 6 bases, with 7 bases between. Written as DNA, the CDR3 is TGTGCCAGCAGTTACCTGGGTCCTGAAGCTTTCTTT. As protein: CASSYLGPEAFF.

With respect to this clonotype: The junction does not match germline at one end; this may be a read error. The CDR3 loop reads CASKDTLAWEQYF. CDR3 nucleotide sequence: TGTGCTAGCAAGGACACACTAGCCTGGGAGCAGTACTTC. The chain has TRBV6-2 or TRBV6-3 and TRBJ2-7, with D possibly matching TRBD2 (6 bases). The CDR3 has 13 residues. Germline-derived CDR1 and CDR2 are MNHEY and SVGEGT.

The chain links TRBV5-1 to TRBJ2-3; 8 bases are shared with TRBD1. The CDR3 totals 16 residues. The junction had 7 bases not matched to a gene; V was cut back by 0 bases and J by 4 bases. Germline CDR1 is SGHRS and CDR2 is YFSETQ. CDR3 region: CASSLAVQGASDTQYF. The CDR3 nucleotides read TGCGCCAGCAGCTTGGCCGTCCAGGGGGCCTCAGATACGCAGTATTTT. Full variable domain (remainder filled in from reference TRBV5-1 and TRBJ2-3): KAGVTQTPRYLIKTRGQQVTLSCSPISGHRSVSWYQQTPGQGLQFLFEYFSETQRNKGNFPGRFSGRQFSNSRSEMNVSTLELGDSALYLCASSLAVQGASDTQYFGPGTRLTVL.

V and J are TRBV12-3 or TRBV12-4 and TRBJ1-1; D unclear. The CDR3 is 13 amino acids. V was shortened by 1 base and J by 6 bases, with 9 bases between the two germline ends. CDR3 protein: CASSLEEGPEAFF. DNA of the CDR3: TGTGCCAGCAGTTTAGAGGAGGGTCCTGAAGCTTTCTTT.

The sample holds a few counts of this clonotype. CDR3 in amino acids: CASSQAPKGVGISPLHF. The CDR3 coding sequence is TGCGCCAGCAGCCAAGCTCCCAAGGGGGTAGGGATTTCACCCCTCCACTTT. The J gene is TRBJ1-6, the V gene TRBV4-3; D is perhaps TRBD1 (6 bases). Germline V gene data show CDR1 as LGHNA and CDR2 as YSLEER. V was shortened by 1 base and J by 9 bases, with 19 bases between the two germline ends. The CDR3 length is 17 residues.

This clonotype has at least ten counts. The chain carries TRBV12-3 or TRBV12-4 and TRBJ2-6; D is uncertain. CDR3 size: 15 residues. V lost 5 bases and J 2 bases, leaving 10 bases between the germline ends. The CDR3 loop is CASSKTVAGANVLTF. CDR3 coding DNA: TGTGCCAGCAGTAAGACGGTAGCTGGGGCCAACGTCCTGACTTTC.

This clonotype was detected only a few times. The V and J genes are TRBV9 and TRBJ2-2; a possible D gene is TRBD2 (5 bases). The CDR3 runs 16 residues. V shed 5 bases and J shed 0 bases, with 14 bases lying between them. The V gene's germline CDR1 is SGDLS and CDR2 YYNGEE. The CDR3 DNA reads TGTGCCAGCAGTGCGGGTGGCCGCGCGAACACCGGGGAGCTGTTTTTT. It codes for CASSAGGRANTGELFF. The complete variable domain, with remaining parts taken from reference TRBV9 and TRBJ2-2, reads DSGVTQTPKHLITATGQRVTLRCSPRSGDLSVYWYQQSLDQGLQFLIQYYNGEERAKGNILERFSAQQFPDLHSELNLSSLELGDSALYFCASSAGGRANTGELFFGEGSRLTVL.